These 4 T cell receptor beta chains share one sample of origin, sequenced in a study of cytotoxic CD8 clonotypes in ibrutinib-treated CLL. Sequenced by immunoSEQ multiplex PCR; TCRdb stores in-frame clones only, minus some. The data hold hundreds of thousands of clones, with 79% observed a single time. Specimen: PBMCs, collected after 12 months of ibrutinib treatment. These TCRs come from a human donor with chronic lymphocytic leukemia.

As DNA, the CDR3 is TGTGCCAGCTCACCACCCGAATCAGACAGCGAAAAACTGTTTTTT. It specifies CASSPPESDSEKLFF. The chain couples TRBV18 to TRBJ1-4, with a tentative D call TRBD1 (5 bases). Trimming shortened V by 0 bases and J by 8 bases, and 13 bases separated the two germline ends. The germline V gene has CDR1 KGHSH and CDR2 LQKENI. The CDR3 extends over 15 amino acids.

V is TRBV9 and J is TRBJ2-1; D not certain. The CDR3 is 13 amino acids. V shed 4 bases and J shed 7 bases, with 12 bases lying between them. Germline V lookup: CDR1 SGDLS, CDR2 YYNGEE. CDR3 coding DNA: TGTGCCAGCAGCCCCCGCCTTGGGAATGAGCAGTTCTTC. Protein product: CASSPRLGNEQFF.

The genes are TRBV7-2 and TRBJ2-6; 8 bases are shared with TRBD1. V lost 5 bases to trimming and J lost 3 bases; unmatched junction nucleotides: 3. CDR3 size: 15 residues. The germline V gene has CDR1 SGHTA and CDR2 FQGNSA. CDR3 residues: CASSQGANGANVLTF. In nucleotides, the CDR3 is TGTGCCAGCAGCCAGGGGGCGAATGGGGCCAACGTCCTGACTTTC. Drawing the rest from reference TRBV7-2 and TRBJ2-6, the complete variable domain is GAGVSQSPSNKVTEKGKDVELRCDPISGHTALYWYRQSLGQGLEFLIYFQGNSAPDKSGLPSDRFSAERTGGSVSTLTIQRTQQEDSAVYLCASSQGANGANVLTFGAGSRLTVL.

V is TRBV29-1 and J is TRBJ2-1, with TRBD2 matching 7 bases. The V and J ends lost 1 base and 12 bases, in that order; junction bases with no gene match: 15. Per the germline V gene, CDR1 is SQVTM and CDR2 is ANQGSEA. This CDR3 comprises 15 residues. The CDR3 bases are TGCAGCGTTGAAGGGGAGGGCCCCGAGTACCCCGGGCAGTTCTTC. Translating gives CSVEGEGPEYPGQFF.